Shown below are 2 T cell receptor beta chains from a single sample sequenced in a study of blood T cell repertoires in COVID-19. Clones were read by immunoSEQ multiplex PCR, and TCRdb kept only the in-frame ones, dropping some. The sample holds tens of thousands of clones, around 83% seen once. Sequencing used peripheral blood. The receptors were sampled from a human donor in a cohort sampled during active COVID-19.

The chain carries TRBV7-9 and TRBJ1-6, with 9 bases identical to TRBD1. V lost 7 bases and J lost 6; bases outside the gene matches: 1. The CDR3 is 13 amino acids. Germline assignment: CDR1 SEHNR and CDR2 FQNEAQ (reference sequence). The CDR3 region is CASTQGANSPLHF. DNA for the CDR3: TGTGCCAGCACACAGGGGGCTAATTCACCCCTCCACTTT.

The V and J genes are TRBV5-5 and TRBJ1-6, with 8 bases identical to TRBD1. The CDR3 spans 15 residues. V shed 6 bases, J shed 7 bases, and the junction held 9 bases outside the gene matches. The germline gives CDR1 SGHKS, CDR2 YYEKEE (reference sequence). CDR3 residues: CASNPGQGGNSPLHF. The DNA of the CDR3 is TGTGCCAGCAACCCAGGACAGGGTGGAAATTCACCCCTCCACTTT.